This T cell receptor (beta chain) was observed in a study of CD8 T cells in Susac syndrome. RNA in amounts of roughly 0.5 to 1 ug was reverse transcribed with random hexamers. TCRdb itself ran the immunoSEQ multiplex PCR reads through MiXCR, one entry per CDR3 protein. The sample lists 150,000 to 200,000 distinct CDR3 sequences, 90% to 95% occurring once. The T cells that were sequenced for TCR beta were CD8+ and CD4+ cells from blood. Age- and sex-matched healthy donors served as the control group. The CD8+ and CD4+ T cells were isolated magnetically using a negative isolation approach, whereas the TEMRA cells were enriched by FACS. Germline V lookup: CDR1 MDHEN, CDR2 SYDVKM. Trimming removed 0 bases from V and 2 bases from J, with 15 bases in between. This CDR3 has 17 residues.

The chain couples TRBV28 to TRBJ2-3, with D unresolved. This TCR was sampled from a human donor in good health. The source material was CD4+ T cells from PBMCs. CDR3 nucleotides: TGTGCCAGCAGTTTATGGAGGACGGGCGGCCTCACAGATACGCAGTATTTT. Protein: CASSLWRTGGLTDTQYF.